These 4 T cell receptor beta chains came from one sample sequenced in a study of brain T cells in children with intractable seizures. The assay was immunoSEQ multiplex PCR, and TCRdb's table has in-frame clones only and misses some. Of around 100,000 clones in the sample, 90% to 95% were seen once. The source material was peripheral blood, sampled at surgery. Receptors were obtained from a boy younger than two with hemimegalencephaly and intractable seizures.

The V gene is TRBV24-1, the J gene TRBJ2-1; D ambiguous. Germline V gives CDR1 KGHDR, CDR2 SFDVKD. The CDR3 covers 13 residues. V shed 2 bases and J shed 4 bases, with 5 bases lying between them. The CDR3 nucleotides are TGTGCCACCAGTGATTCCTCATACAATGAGCAGTTCTTC. Amino acid sequence: CATSDSSYNEQFF.

In its sample, this clone was seen once. The rearrangement links TRBV11-2 to TRBJ1-4; the match to TRBD1 covers 8 bases. V lost 1 base to trimming and J lost 5 bases; unmatched junction nucleotides: 6. The CDR3 consists of 16 residues. The germline gives CDR1 SGHAT, CDR2 FQNNGV. CDR3 residues: CASSLAGQGRNEKLFF. In DNA form, the CDR3 reads TGTGCCAGCAGCTTAGCCGGACAGGGACGGAATGAAAAACTGTTTTTT.

The V call is TRBV7-2, the J call TRBJ2-7; D remains unclear. Germline CDR1 and CDR2: SGHTA and FQGNSA. The CDR3 loop spans 13 amino acids. V shed 1 base and J shed 7 bases, with 11 bases lying between them. CDR3 sequence: CASSLGLIGEQYF. DNA for the CDR3: TGTGCCAGCAGCTTAGGCCTCATTGGGGAGCAGTACTTC.

This clone was seen just once. CDR3 coding DNA: TGTGCCAGCAGCTTAGTCGCCGGGAGGGCCATCAATGAGCAGTTCTTC. Translated, it gives CASSLVAGRAINEQFF. The chain employs TRBV7-2 and TRBJ2-1; 8 bases are shared with TRBD2. With 1 base clipped from V and 6 bases from J, the junction kept 8 bases outside the gene matches. This CDR3 contains 16 residues. Germline V lookup: CDR1 SGHTA, CDR2 FQGNSA.